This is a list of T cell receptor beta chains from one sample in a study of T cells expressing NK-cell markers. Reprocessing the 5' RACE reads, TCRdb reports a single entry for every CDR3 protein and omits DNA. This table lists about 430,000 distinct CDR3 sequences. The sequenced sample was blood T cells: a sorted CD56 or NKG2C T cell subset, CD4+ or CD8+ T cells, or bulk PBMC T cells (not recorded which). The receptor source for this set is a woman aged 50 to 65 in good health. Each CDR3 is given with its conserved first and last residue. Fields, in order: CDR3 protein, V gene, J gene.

CDR3: CASSFRTSRSEQYF
V: TRBV12-3/TRBV12-4
J: TRBJ2-7

CDR3: CASTTGMDYGYTF
V: TRBV5-1
J: TRBJ1-2

CDR3: CSVILGQGIAASEGEQYF
V: TRBV20-1
J: TRBJ2-7

CDR3: CAPLTRGEQFF
V: TRBV21-1
J: TRBJ2-1

CDR3: CSSRTGNTGELFF
V: TRBV29-1
J: TRBJ2-2

CDR3: CASSMRQGLRETQYF
V: TRBV19
J: TRBJ2-5

CDR3: CASSEDRTYNSPLHF
V: TRBV19
J: TRBJ1-6

CDR3: CASNPRGEVEKLFF
V: TRBV25-1
J: TRBJ1-4

CDR3: CATSRVLAGESTGELFF
V: TRBV15
J: TRBJ2-2

CDR3: CASSLAPQGTGVFAYEQYF
V: TRBV5-1
J: TRBJ2-7

CDR3: CSALYAGTSVDEQFF
V: TRBV20-1
J: TRBJ2-1

CDR3: CASGREGRNEQFF
V: TRBV19
J: TRBJ2-1

CDR3: CASSFGPGLRSGGTQYF
V: TRBV7-9
J: TRBJ2-3

CDR3: CASSPPWADAFF
V: TRBV7-9
J: TRBJ1-1

CDR3: CASSSLKQGAEETQYF
V: TRBV5-1
J: TRBJ2-5